The next 5 T cell receptor beta chains were all read from a single sample in a study of T cell responses to AZD1222 COVID-19 vaccine. The protocol was immunoSEQ multiplex PCR, while the TCRdb copy is restricted to in-frame clones and leaves out a portion. The sample has around 100,000 clones; around 87% are singletons. The specimen comprised peripheral blood, sampled on day 0 of MenACWY control vaccination. Receptor source: an adult in good health.

V and J are TRBV24-1 and TRBJ1-4, with a tentative D call TRBD1 (6 bases). Trimming took 0 bases from V and 2 from J, leaving 15 bases between them. The CDR3 is made up of 18 amino acids. Germline V CDR1 and CDR2: KGHDR, SFDVKD. CDR3 coding DNA: TGTGCCACCAGTGATTTGCGAGACAGGCCCGCTACTAATGAAAAACTGTTTTTT. It yields the protein CATSDLRDRPATNEKLFF.

The V and J genes are TRBV29-1 and TRBJ2-1; the D is unclear. The CDR3 sequence is 13 residues long. V gave up 0 bases and J gave up 7 bases, with 10 bases separating them. CDR1 SQVTM and CDR2 ANQGSEA come from the germline V gene. CDR3 amino acids: CSVEDPLKNEQFF. In DNA, the CDR3 is TGCAGCGTTGAAGATCCCCTCAAGAATGAGCAGTTCTTC.

V and J are TRBV5-4 and TRBJ1-1, with D possibly matching TRBD1 (6 bases). CDR1 SGHNT and CDR2 YYREEE come from the germline V gene (reference sequence). The CDR3 totals 14 residues. The V end was cut by 4 bases, the J end by 0 bases, with 10 bases between. The CDR3 sequence: CASSRGGVNTEAFF. The CDR3 bases are TGTGCCAGCAGCAGAGGGGGTGTGAACACTGAAGCTTTCTTT. Filled out from reference TRBV5-4 and TRBJ1-1, the complete variable domain reads ETGVTQSPTHLIKTRGQQVTLRCSSQSGHNTVSWYQQALGQGPQFIFQYYREEENGRGNFPPRFSGLQFPNYSSELNVNALELDDSALYLCASSRGGVNTEAFFGQGTRLTVV.

The genes are TRBV28 and TRBJ1-1; D gene ambiguous. Trimming shortened V by 2 bases and J by 1 base, and 2 bases separated the two germline ends. Germline-derived CDR1 and CDR2 are MDHEN and SYDVKM. CDR3 size: 12 residues. DNA of the CDR3: TGTGCCAGCAGTTTAAGGAACACTGAAGCTTTCTTT. This codes for CASSLRNTEAFF.

The rearrangement uses TRBV2 and TRBJ1-2, with 7 bases aligning to TRBD1. Germline trimming cut 5 bases from V and 6 bases from J; bases unmatched to any gene: 9. CDR3 length: 14 residues. Germline V gives CDR1 SNHLY, CDR2 FYNNEI. Written as DNA, the CDR3 is TGTGCCAGCAGTCCCGGGACAGAGGCAGATGGCTACACCTTC. This codes for CASSPGTEADGYTF.